This T cell receptor (beta chain) was obtained from a study of Graves' ophthalmopathy and Graves' hyperthyroidism. As for the study in general: Specimen type is peripheral blood, obtained at initial diagnosis before any treatment. Broader study findings: A classifier, a 13-signature model, separated ophthalmopathy from stable hyperthyroidism with around 88% sensitivity and approximately 81% specificity. Blood also contained most of the expanded thyroid clonotypes above 0.001 frequency.

The authors diagnosed from clinical symptoms, serum thyroxine, TRAb, thyroid ultrasound and orbital computed tomography. This clonotype was counted at least ten times. The target antigen is unknown. Beta-chain TCR CDR3 regions were amplified from RNA transcripts. Scientists carried out first-round RT-PCR using HTBI primers and then a second-round multiplex PCR. One entry per CDR3 protein results from TCRdb running MiXCR on the multiplex PCR reads. This sample carries about half a million distinct CDR3 sequences, over 13% of them seen once, and the ten largest clones take 8% to 10%. Sequencing was performed on blood. The receptor was isolated from a woman aged 25 to 39 with Graves' ophthalmopathy.

CDR3 loop: CASSLSDRGWSYEQYF. The CDR3 coding sequence is TGTGCCAGCAGCTTATCTGACAGGGGCTGGTCTTACGAGCAGTACTTC. V usage is TRBV7-2 and J usage is TRBJ2-7; 8 bases agree with TRBD1. Germline CDR1 and CDR2: SGHTA and FQGNSA. The J segment lost 4 bases and the V segment lost 2 bases, leaving 10 bases of the junction unmatched. This CDR3 is 16 amino acids long.